This is a list of T cell receptor beta chains from one sample in a study of T-cell memory formation after mild COVID-19. In TCRdb, the 5' RACE reads were re-called with MiXCR into one record per CDR3 protein. The data show a few hundred thousand distinct CDR3 sequences, about a sixth seen once. Sequencing was done on a sample of PBMCs or a T cell subset sorted from them (not recorded which). These receptors came from a young man who had mild COVID-19 (a few samples of this study predate the infection). Cell type and time point are not known. Both conserved end residues are trimmed from each CDR3. Fields, in order: J gene, clone size, CDR3 length, V gene, D gene, CDR3 protein. The D gene is left open where the match is weak. Some rows have no size entry. The others give once, few or many, or a class for an expanded clone.

TRBJ2-5	few	11	TRBV4-3	TRBD2	ASSQDGLATQY
TRBJ2-1	many	12	TRBV5-1	TRBD2	ASSIGRADNEQF
TRBJ2-1	.	16	TRBV21-1	.	ASSKFPGTRRRKGEQF
TRBJ2-3	.	13	TRBV6-2/TRBV6-3	.	ASSLRTGAADTQY
TRBJ2-1	.	15	TRBV5-1	TRBD2	ASSLGATSGGAIRQF
TRBJ2-3	few	11	TRBV15	.	ATSRDSTSAQY
TRBJ1-5	many	11	TRBV28	TRBD1	ASYRGSNQPQH
TRBJ2-3	.	15	TRBV2	TRBD1	ASSEAEPGQGPDTQY
TRBJ2-5	few	13	TRBV7-7	TRBD1	ASSSTGGVQETQY
TRBJ2-1	.	10	TRBV2	.	ASSPREDEQF
TRBJ2-3	.	10	TRBV2	.	ASLIRTDTQY